Listed here are 13 T cell receptor beta chains from one sample, sequenced in a study of T cells in localized non-small cell lung cancer. Clones were read by immunoSEQ multiplex PCR, and TCRdb kept only the in-frame ones, dropping some. Of 31,000 or so clones in the sample, around four fifths were seen once. This sample comprised peripheral blood, obtained before any cancer treatment. Receptors originate from an older male donor with stage III squamous cell lung carcinoma.

This chain uses TRBV6-1 with TRBJ2-7; D unclear. V was pared by 6 bases and J by 0 bases, with 6 bases between. CDR1 and CDR2 (germline): MNHNS, SASEGT. This CDR3 is 12 amino acids long. CDR3 sequence (DNA): TGTGCCAGCAGAAAAGACTCCTACGAGCAGTACTTC. It yields the protein CASRKDSYEQYF.

CDR3 loop: CASSKENSGANVLTF. As DNA, the CDR3 is TGTGCCAGTAGTAAAGAAAACTCTGGGGCCAACGTCCTGACTTTC. The gene calls are TRBV19 and TRBJ2-6; D not certain. Trimming removed 4 bases from V and 0 bases from J, with 7 bases in between. This CDR3 has 15 residues. The germline V gene has CDR1 LNHDA and CDR2 SQIVND (reference sequence).

This clone is a singleton in its sample. This chain links TRBV7-2 with TRBJ1-6; maybe TRBD1 (6 bases). Trimming stripped 5 bases from V and 9 bases from J, with 14 bases between. This CDR3 has 14 residues. Germline-derived CDR1 and CDR2 are SGHTA and FQGNSA. The CDR3 loop reads CASSTQGSGSPLHF. CDR3 DNA sequence: TGTGCCAGCAGCACACAGGGTAGTGGTTCACCCCTCCACTTT. The full variable domain, completed using reference TRBV7-2 and TRBJ1-6, is GAGVSQSPSNKVTEKGKDVELRCDPISGHTALYWYRQSLGQGLEFLIYFQGNSAPDKSGLPSDRFSAERTGGSVSTLTIQRTQQEDSAVYLCASSTQGSGSPLHFGNGTRLTVT.

The J gene is TRBJ2-7, the V gene TRBV7-9; 12 nucleotides agree with TRBD2. The trim removed 5 bases at V and 0 bases at J, leaving 2 bases unmatched. The CDR3 sequence is 15 residues long. Germline lookup yields CDR1 SEHNR and CDR2 FQNEAQ (reference sequence). The CDR3 nucleotides read TGTGCCAGCAGCCCACTAGCGGGAGGCTCCTACGAGCAGTACTTC. It codes for CASSPLAGGSYEQYF. The full variable domain, completed using reference TRBV7-9 and TRBJ2-7, is DTGVSQNPRHKITKRGQNVTFRCDPISEHNRLYWYRQTLGQGPEFLTYFQNEAQLEKSRLLSDRFSAERPKGSFSTLEIQRTEQGDSAMYLCASSPLAGGSYEQYFGPGTRLTVT.

Only a few counts were recorded for this clone. V usage is TRBV6-1 and J usage is TRBJ1-2; D unresolved. The CDR3 is made up of 14 amino acids. The V and J ends lost 1 base and 5 bases respectively, with 11 bases between them. Germline values: CDR1 MNHNS, CDR2 SASEGT. CDR3: CASSEGVTQYGYTF. CDR3 sequence (DNA): TGTGCCAGCAGTGAAGGGGTTACCCAATATGGCTACACCTTC.

V usage is TRBV28 and J usage is TRBJ2-1; 7 positions match TRBD2. The CDR3 sequence is 12 residues long. Looked up from germline, CDR1 is MDHEN and CDR2 is SYDVKM. CDR3 in amino acids: CVARGAYNEQFF. DNA of the CDR3: TGTGTCGCCCGGGGGGCCTACAATGAGCAGTTCTTC.

V and J are TRBV7-2 and TRBJ2-5; TRBD2 matches 13 bases. The CDR3 is 15 amino acids. V shed 5 bases and J 5 bases; nucleotides not matched to a gene: 5. The germline gives CDR1 SGHTA, CDR2 FQGNSA. This CDR3 is CASSPTSGGAETQYF. The CDR3 nucleotides are TGTGCCAGCAGCCCAACTAGCGGGGGGGCGGAGACCCAGTACTTC.

This clone has a single count. The chain carries TRBV27 and TRBJ1-2, with TRBD1 matching 8 bases. Per germline, CDR1 MNHEY and CDR2 SMNVEV (reference sequence). The CDR3 is 16 amino acids. The V gene end was trimmed by 5 bases and the J gene end by 8 bases; junction bases not matched to a gene: 16. CDR3 in DNA: TGTGCCAGCAGTGTCTTATCGACAGGGGTAACGAAGGGCTACACCTTC. Amino acids: CASSVLSTGVTKGYTF.

The chain is built from TRBV27 and TRBJ2-3; D unclear. Trimming cost V 0 bases and J 8 bases, with 18 bases left between them. The germline gives CDR1 MNHEY, CDR2 SMNVEV (reference sequence). The CDR3 is 16 amino acids. The chain's CDR3 is CASSLSRPGPTGTQYF. CDR3 in DNA: TGTGCCAGCAGTTTATCGCGGCCAGGACCGACGGGTACGCAGTATTTT.

The chain has TRBV7-2 and TRBJ2-2; TRBD1 matches at 9 bases. Germline CDR1 is SGHTA and CDR2 is FQGNSA. The CDR3 loop spans 16 amino acids. With 2 bases clipped from V and 5 bases from J, the junction kept 6 bases outside the gene matches. CDR3 bases: TGTGCCAGCAGCTTAAACGTCGGACAGGGGACCGGGGAGCTGTTTTTT. Protein product: CASSLNVGQGTGELFF.

The chain links TRBV7-6 to TRBJ2-7, with 9 nucleotides matching TRBD1. The CDR3 extends over 15 amino acids. Per germline, CDR1 SGHVS and CDR2 FNYEAQ. V dropped 1 base and J dropped 4; count of bases not matched to a gene: 5. CDR3 nucleotides: TGTGCCAGCAGCTTAGGCGGGACAGGGCAGTACGAGCAGTACTTC. Translation: CASSLGGTGQYEQYF.

This chain links TRBV5-4 with TRBJ1-1; D call uncertain. Germline V gives CDR1 SGHNT, CDR2 YYREEE (reference sequence). V lost 7 bases and J 1 base, leaving 14 bases between the germline ends. CDR3 size: 14 residues. CDR3 region: CASVAGTENTEAFF. The CDR3 bases are TGTGCCAGCGTTGCAGGTACCGAGAACACTGAAGCTTTCTTT.

The J gene is TRBJ1-2, the V gene TRBV6-5; 9 bases line up with TRBD1. CDR1 is MNHEY and CDR2 is SVGAGI in the germline V gene. There are 15 residues in the CDR3. The ends lost 4 bases at V and 5 bases at J; junction bases unmatched: 8. The CDR3 spells CASSSGTGWRYGYTF. CDR3 bases: TGTGCCAGCAGTTCAGGGACAGGGTGGCGGTATGGCTACACCTTC.